This T cell receptor (beta chain) was documented in a study of OX40 agonist ivuxolimab in advanced cancers. Using immunoSEQ multiplex PCR, the repertoire was profiled, and TCRdb retains in-frame clones only, with some absent. Counted here are 31,000 or so clones, 75% to 85% occurring once; the ten biggest clones make up roughly 20%. This clone was observed once. The CDR3 is 13 amino acids. Trimming at V came to 9 bases and at J to 5 bases, leaving 4 bases not matched to a gene. CDR1 and CDR2 (germline): LNHDA, SQIVND (reference sequence). This clonotype was sampled from an adult with an advanced solid tumor such as melanoma, head and neck, liver or kidney cancer. The gene calls are TRBV19 and TRBJ1-6; 7 positions agree with TRBD1. This specimen consisted of CD4+ or CD8+ T cells sorted from blood, obtained in a trial of the OX40 agonist ivuxolimab. The chain's CDR3 is CASRDSHNSPLHF. The CDR3 DNA sequence: TGTGCCAGCAGGGACAGCCATAATTCACCCCTCCACTTT. Variable domain in full (rest from reference TRBV19 and TRBJ1-6): DGGITQSPKYLFRKEGQNVTLSCEQNLNHDAMYWYRQDPGQGLRLIYYSQIVNDFQKGDIAEGYSVSREKKESFPLTVTSAQKNPTAFYLCASRDSHNSPLHFGNGTRLTVT.